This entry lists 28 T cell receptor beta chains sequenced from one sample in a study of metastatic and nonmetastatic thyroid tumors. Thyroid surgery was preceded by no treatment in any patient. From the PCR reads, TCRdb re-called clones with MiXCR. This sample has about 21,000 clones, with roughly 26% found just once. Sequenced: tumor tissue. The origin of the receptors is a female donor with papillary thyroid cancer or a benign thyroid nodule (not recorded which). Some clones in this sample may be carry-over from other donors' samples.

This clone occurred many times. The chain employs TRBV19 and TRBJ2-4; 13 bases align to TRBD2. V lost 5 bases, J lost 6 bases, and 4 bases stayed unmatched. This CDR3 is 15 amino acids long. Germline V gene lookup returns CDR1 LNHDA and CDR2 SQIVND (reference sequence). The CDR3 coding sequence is TGTGCCAGTAGTGCGACTAGCGGGAGGATAAACATTCAGTACTTC. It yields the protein CASSATSGRINIQYF.

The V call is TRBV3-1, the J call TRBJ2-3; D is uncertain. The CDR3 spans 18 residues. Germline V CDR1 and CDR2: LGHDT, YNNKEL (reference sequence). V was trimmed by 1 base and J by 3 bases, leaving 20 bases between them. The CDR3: CASSQVPVVGELTDTQYF. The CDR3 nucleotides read TGTGCCAGCAGCCAAGTCCCTGTGGTGGGTGAGCTTACAGATACGCAGTATTTT.

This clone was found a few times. As DNA, the CDR3 is TGTGCCAGCAGTGAAGCGAGGGGATACCAAGAGACCCAGTACTTC. It is translated as CASSEARGYQETQYF. V and J are TRBV6-1 and TRBJ2-5; D might be TRBD1 or TRBD2, each matching 5 bases. The germline V gene encodes CDR1 MNHNS and CDR2 SASEGT. The CDR3 has 15 residues. V was shortened by 0 bases and J by 0 bases, with 8 bases between the two germline ends.

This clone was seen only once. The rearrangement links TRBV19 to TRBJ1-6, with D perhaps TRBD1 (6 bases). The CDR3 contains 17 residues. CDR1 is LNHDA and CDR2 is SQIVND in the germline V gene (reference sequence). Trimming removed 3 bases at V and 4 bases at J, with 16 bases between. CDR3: CASSMGAIHEYNSPLHF. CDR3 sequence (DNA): TGTGCCAGTAGTATGGGGGCCATTCATGAGTATAATTCACCCCTCCACTTT.

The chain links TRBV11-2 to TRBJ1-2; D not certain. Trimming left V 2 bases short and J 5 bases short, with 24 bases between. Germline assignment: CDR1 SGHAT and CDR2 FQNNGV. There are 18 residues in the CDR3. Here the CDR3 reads CASSLSHVVITAGYGYTF. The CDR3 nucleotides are TGTGCCAGCAGCTTATCCCACGTTGTGATAACAGCGGGGTATGGCTACACCTTC.

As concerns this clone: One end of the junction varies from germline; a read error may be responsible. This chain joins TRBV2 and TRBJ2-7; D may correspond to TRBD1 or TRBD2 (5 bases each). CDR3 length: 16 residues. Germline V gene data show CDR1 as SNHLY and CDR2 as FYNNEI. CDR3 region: CASRPVGAPLTYERYF. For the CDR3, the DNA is TGTGCCAGCAGACCGGTCGGGGCCCCACTGACCTACGAGCGGTACTTC.

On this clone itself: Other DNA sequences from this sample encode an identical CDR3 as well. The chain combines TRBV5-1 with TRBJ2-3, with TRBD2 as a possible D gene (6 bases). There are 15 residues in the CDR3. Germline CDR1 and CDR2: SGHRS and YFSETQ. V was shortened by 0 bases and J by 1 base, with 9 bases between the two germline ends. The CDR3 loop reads CASSLVSGGTDTQYF. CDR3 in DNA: TGCGCCAGCAGCTTGGTTAGCGGTGGCACAGATACGCAGTATTTT.

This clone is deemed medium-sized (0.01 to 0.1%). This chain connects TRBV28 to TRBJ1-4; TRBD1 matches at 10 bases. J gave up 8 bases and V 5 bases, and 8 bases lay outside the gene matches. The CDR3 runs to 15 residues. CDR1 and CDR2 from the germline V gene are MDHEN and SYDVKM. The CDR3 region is CASSAAGTGVEKLFF. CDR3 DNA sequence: TGTGCCAGCAGTGCCGCCGGGACAGGGGTGGAAAAACTGTTTTTT.

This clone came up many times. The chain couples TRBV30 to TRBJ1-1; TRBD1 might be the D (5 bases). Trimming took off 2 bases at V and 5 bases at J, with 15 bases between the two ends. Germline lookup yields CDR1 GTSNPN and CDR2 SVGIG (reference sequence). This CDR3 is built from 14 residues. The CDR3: CAWSYGTGLTEAFF. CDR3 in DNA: TGTGCCTGGAGTTACGGAACAGGCCTGACTGAAGCTTTCTTT.

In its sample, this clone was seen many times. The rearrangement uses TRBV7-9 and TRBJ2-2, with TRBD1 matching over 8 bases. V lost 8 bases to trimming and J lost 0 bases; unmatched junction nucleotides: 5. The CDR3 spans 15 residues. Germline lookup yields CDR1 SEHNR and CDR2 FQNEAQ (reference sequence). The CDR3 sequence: CASRGGQANTGELFF. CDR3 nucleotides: TGTGCCAGCCGAGGGGGACAGGCGAACACCGGGGAGCTGTTTTTT.

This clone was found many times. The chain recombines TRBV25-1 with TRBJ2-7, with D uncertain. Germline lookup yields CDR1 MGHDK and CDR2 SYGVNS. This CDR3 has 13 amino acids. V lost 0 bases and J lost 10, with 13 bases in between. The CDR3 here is CASSEYTHSQQYF. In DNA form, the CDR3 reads TGTGCCAGCAGTGAATATACCCACAGTCAACAGTACTTC.

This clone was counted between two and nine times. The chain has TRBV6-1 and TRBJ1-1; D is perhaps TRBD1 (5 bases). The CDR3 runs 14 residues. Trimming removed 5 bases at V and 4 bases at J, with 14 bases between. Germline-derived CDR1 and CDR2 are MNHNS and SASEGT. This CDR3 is CASSHTQGATEAFF. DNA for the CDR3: TGTGCCAGCAGTCATACCCAGGGCGCCACTGAAGCTTTCTTT.

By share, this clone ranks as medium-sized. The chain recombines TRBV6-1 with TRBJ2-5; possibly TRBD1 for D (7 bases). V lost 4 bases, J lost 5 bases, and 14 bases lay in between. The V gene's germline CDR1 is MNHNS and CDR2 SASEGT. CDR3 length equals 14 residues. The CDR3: CASSGRGLSETQYF. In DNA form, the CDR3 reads TGTGCCAGCAGTGGGAGGGGGCTAAGTGAGACCCAGTACTTC.

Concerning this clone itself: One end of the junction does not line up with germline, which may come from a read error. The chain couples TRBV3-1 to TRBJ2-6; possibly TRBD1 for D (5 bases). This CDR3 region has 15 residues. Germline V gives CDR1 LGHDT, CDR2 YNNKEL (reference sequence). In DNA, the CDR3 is TGTGCCAACAGCCACCCAGGCGCTGGGGCCGACGTCCTGACTTTC. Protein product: CANSHPGAGADVLTF.

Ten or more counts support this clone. In nucleotides, the CDR3 is TGTGCCAGCAGTTTATTTGCAGGGCTCCTCCGATTTAAAGAGACCCAGTACTTC. This codes for CASSLFAGLLRFKETQYF. This sequence joins TRBV28 and TRBJ2-5, with D possibly matching TRBD1 (5 bases). V lost 1 base and J 3 bases, leaving 21 bases between the germline ends. The germline CDR1 and CDR2 sequences are MDHEN and SYDVKM. The CDR3 runs to 18 residues.

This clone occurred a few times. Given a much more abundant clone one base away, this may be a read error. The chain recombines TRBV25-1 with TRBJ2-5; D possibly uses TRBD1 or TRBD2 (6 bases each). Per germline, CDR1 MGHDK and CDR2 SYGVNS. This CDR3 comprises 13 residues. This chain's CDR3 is CVTAGHGRETQYF. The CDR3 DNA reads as TGTGTCACGGCGGGACACGGCCGAGAGACCCAGTACTTC.

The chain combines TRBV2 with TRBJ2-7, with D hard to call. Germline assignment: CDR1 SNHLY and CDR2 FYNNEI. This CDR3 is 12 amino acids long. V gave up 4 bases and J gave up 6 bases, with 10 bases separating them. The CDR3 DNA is TGTGCCAGCAGTGTTTCTGGGCGCGAGCAGTACTTC. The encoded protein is CASSVSGREQYF.

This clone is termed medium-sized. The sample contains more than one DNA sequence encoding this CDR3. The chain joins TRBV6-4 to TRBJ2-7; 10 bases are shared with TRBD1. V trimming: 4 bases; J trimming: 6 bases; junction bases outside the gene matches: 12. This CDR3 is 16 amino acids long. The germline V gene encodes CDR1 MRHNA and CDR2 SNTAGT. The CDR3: CASSVVAGTGALEQYF. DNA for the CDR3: TGTGCCAGCAGTGTTGTCGCGGGGACAGGGGCTCTCGAGCAGTACTTC.

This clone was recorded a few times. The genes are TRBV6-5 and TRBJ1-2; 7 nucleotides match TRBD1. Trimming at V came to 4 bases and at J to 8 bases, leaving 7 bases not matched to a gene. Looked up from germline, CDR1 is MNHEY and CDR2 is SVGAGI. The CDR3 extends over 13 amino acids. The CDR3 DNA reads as TGTGCCAGCAGTTTGACAGGGTCTTTCGGCTACACCTTC. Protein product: CASSLTGSFGYTF.

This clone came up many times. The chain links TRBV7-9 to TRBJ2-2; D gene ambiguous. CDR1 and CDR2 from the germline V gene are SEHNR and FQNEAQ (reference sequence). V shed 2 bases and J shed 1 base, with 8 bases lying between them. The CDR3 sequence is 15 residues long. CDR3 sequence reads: CASSLLPENTGELFF. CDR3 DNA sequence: TGTGCCAGCAGCTTATTACCCGAGAACACCGGGGAGCTGTTTTTT.

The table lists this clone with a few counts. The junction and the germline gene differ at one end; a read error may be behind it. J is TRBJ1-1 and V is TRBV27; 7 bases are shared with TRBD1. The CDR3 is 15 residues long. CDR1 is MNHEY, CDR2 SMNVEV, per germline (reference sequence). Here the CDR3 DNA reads TGTGCCGGCAGTGACAGACAGGGTTGGGACACTGAAGCTTTCTTT. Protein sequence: CAGSDRQGWDTEAFF.

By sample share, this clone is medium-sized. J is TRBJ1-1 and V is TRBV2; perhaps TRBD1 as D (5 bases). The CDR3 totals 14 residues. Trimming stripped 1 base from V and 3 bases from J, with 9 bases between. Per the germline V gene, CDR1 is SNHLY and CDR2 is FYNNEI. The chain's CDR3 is CASSEDRRDTEAFF. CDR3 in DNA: TGTGCCAGCAGTGAAGACAGGCGGGACACTGAAGCTTTCTTT. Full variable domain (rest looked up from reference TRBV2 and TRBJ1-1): EPEVTQTPSHQVTQMGQEVILRCVPISNHLYFYWYRQILGQKVEFLVSFYNNEISEKSEIFDDQFSVERPDGSNFTLKIRSTKLEDSAMYFCASSEDRRDTEAFFGQGTRLTVV.

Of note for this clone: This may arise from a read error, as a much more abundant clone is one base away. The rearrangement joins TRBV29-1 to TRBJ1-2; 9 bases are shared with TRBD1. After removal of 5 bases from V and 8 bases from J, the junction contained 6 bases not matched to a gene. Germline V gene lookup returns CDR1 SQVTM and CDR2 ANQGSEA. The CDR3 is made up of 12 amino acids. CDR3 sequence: CSVWGDRVGYTF. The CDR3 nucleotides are TGCAGCGTTTGGGGGGACAGGGTCGGCTACACCTTC. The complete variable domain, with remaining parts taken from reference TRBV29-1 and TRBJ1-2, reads SAVISQKPSRDICQRGTSLTIQCQVDSQVTMMFWYRQQPGQSLTLIATANQGSEATYESGFVIDKFPISRPNLTFSTLTVSNMSPEDSSIYLCSVWGDRVGYTFGSGTRLTVV.

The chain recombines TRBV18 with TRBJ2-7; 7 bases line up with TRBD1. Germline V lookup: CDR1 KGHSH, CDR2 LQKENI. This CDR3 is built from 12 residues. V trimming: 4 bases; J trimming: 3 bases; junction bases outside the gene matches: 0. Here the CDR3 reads CASSRQGYEQYF. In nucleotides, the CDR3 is TGTGCCAGCTCACGACAGGGCTACGAGCAGTACTTC.

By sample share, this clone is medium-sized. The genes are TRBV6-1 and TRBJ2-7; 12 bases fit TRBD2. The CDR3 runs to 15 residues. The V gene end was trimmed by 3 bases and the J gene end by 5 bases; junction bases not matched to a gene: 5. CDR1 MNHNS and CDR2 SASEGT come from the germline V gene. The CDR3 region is CASSDGTSGSHEQYF. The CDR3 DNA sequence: TGTGCCAGCAGTGATGGGACTAGCGGGTCCCACGAGCAGTACTTC.

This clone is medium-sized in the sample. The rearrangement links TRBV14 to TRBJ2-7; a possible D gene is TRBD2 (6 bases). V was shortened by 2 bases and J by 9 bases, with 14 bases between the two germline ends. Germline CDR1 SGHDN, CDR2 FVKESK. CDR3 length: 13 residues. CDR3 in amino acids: CASSQSPGGVQYF. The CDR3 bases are TGTGCCAGCAGCCAATCACCGGGCGGGGTGCAGTACTTC. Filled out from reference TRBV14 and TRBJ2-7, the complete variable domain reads EAGVTQFPSHSVIEKGQTVTLRCDPISGHDNLYWYRRVMGKEIKFLLHFVKESKQDESGMPNNRFLAERTGGTYSTLKVQPAELEDSGVYFCASSQSPGGVQYFGPGTRLTVT.

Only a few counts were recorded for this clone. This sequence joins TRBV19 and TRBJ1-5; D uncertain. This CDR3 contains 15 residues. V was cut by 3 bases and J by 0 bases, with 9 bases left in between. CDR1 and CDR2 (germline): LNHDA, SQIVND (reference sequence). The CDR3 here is CASSMEVRSNQPQHF. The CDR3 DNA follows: TGTGCCAGTAGTATGGAGGTTCGTAGCAATCAGCCCCAGCATTTT.

The DNA of the CDR3 is TGTGCCAGTAGTTCCTGGGACAGGTCCTACGAGCAGTACTTC. Translated: CASSSWDRSYEQYF. The V call is TRBV19, the J call TRBJ2-7, with 8 bases matching TRBD1. Losses at the gene ends were 5 bases for V and 1 base for J; bases not matched to a gene: 4. The length of the CDR3 is 14 residues. Per germline, CDR1 LNHDA and CDR2 SQIVND (reference sequence).